This T cell receptor beta chain was observed in a study of blood T cell repertoires in COVID-19. In the study overall: Donors in the United States, Italy and Spain gave samples during acute or convalescent COVID-19.

This table comes from immunoSEQ multiplex PCR, and its TCRdb copy is limited to in-frame clones, with some not included. Of roughly 190,000 clones listed, 86% are singletons. Trimming left V 3 bases short and J 5 bases short, with 7 bases between. Looked up from germline, CDR1 is KGHSH and CDR2 is LQKENI. This CDR3 region has 12 residues. The J gene is TRBJ1-2, the V gene TRBV18; D gene uncertain. Source material: peripheral blood. This TCR came from a woman aged 55 to 70 with COVID-19, enrolled during active disease. The CDR3 sequence: CASSPRGYGYTF. The DNA of the CDR3 is TGTGCCAGCTCACCCCGAGGTTATGGCTACACCTTC.